These 9 T cell receptor beta chains were all obtained from the same sample, sequenced in a study of cytomegalovirus exposure and HLA in healthy donors. PCR primers comprised 60 Vbeta and 13 Jbeta primers. Only in-frame clones appear in the TCRdb table, and some are missing; sequencing was by immunoSEQ multiplex PCR. In the table there are approximately 170,000 clones, around 85% of which are singletons. Sequenced: PBMCs. The receptors come from a man aged 45-65 years in good health and CMV-seropositive.

This chain links TRBV28 with TRBJ1-2; TRBD1 is a possible D gene (6 bases). Per the germline V gene, CDR1 is MDHEN and CDR2 is SYDVKM. V dropped 3 bases and J dropped 4 bases, with 9 bases sitting between them. This CDR3 has 13 residues. This CDR3 is CASSLGRGYGYTF. CDR3 sequence (DNA): TGTGCCAGCAGTTTGGGCAGGGGCTATGGCTACACCTTC.

With respect to this clone: At one end, the junction sequence differs from germline, possibly due to a read error. J is TRBJ1-1 and V is TRBV11-2; D is possibly TRBD1 (5 bases). Germline CDR1 SGHAT, CDR2 FQNNGV. The CDR3 sequence is 12 residues long. In DNA, the CDR3 is TGTGCCAGCACCTTAGTCCAGGGAAGAGCTTTCTTT. Amino acids: CASTLVQGRAFF. The full variable domain, rest sourced from reference TRBV11-2 and TRBJ1-1, is EAGVAQSPRYKIIEKRQSVAFWCNPISGHATLYWYQQILGQGPKLLIQFQNNGVVDDSQLPKDRFSAERLKGVDSTLKIQPAKLEDSAVYLCASTLVQGRAFFGQGTRLTVV.

This sequence joins TRBV27 and TRBJ1-5; maybe TRBD1 (6 bases). The V and J ends lost 5 bases and 7 bases respectively, with 21 bases between them. The CDR3 runs 16 residues. Germline CDR1 MNHEY, CDR2 SMNVEV (reference sequence). The CDR3 DNA sequence: TGTGCCAGCAGTAACTCCCTCGGGGGGGCAGGGCAGCCCCAGCATTTT. Amino acid sequence: CASSNSLGGAGQPQHF.

CDR3 loop: CASSRGGTGFAEAFF. The CDR3 nucleotides read TGTGCCAGCAGCAGGGGGGGCACAGGGTTTGCTGAAGCTTTCTTT. V and J are TRBV9 and TRBJ1-1; TRBD1 is a possible D gene (6 bases). V was cut by 4 bases and J by 6 bases, with 19 bases left in between. This CDR3 is 15 amino acids long. Germline CDR1 SGDLS, CDR2 YYNGEE.

The rearrangement joins TRBV18 to TRBJ2-7; 7 bases line up with TRBD1. CDR3 length equals 15 residues. V shed 5 bases, J shed 0 bases, and the junction held 7 bases outside the gene matches. Looked up from germline, CDR1 is KGHSH and CDR2 is LQKENI. CDR3 nucleotide sequence: TGTGCCAGCTCAGGCGGACAGGTTCTCTCCTACGAGCAGTACTTC. Its translation is CASSGGQVLSYEQYF.

The V and J genes are TRBV6-1 and TRBJ2-1; TRBD2 aligns across 12 bases. The germline CDR1 and CDR2 sequences are MNHNS and SASEGT. The CDR3 is made up of 15 amino acids. Germline trimming cut 1 base from V and 8 bases from J; bases unmatched to any gene: 3. This chain's CDR3 is CASSEGLAGADEQFF. The CDR3 DNA is TGTGCCAGCAGTGAAGGACTAGCGGGAGCCGATGAGCAGTTCTTC.

V and J are TRBV10-1 and TRBJ2-7; 10 nucleotides align to TRBD1. Germline V CDR1 and CDR2: WNHNN, SYGVQD (reference sequence). The CDR3 has 14 amino acids. Unmatched junction bases numbered 0, after V lost 2 bases and J lost 2 bases. The CDR3 coding sequence is TGCGCCAGCAGTGAGGGACAGGGGGCCTACGAGCAGTACTTC. Translating it yields CASSEGQGAYEQYF.

The chain couples TRBV29-1 to TRBJ1-2; 7 bases are a match to TRBD1. The CDR3 contains 13 residues. Germline values: CDR1 SQVTM, CDR2 ANQGSEA. V shed 8 bases and J 8 bases; nucleotides not matched to a gene: 14. The CDR3 DNA reads TGCAGCAGACAGGGACAGTACTCATCCGGCTACACCTTC. Protein sequence: CSRQGQYSSGYTF.

This rearrangement joins TRBV28 to TRBJ1-2, with D possibly matching TRBD1 (5 bases). The CDR3 is 14 residues long. V lost 5 bases and J lost 2, with 12 bases in between. Germline values: CDR1 MDHEN, CDR2 SYDVKM. DNA for the CDR3: TGTGCCAGCAGTCCGCCCAGGGTGAACTATGGCTACACCTTC. Translating it yields CASSPPRVNYGYTF.